The 13 T cell receptor beta chains below come from one sample, sequenced in a study of CD8 T cells in Susac syndrome (dated by TCRdb to between 2018 and 2021). Preparation of the library involved the immunoSEQ multiplex PCR assay. RNA was extracted using the RNeasy kit, and roughly 0.5 to 1 ug of the RNA was reverse transcribed with random hexamers. TCRdb applied fastp at Q25 and MiXCR to the public reads, then kept only in-frame beta chains. Each CDR3 protein appears once, grouped with its most common genes and DNA. The sample table records some 170,000 distinct CDR3 sequences; roughly 94% of these occur just once. 0.1% of the sample rests with the top ten. The sequenced material came from CD4+ T cells from PBMCs. The receptors were sampled from a human donor in good health.

The chain employs TRBV18 and TRBJ2-1; perhaps TRBD2 as D (6 bases). The V end was cut by 6 bases, the J end by 9 bases, with 15 bases between. CDR1 is KGHSH, CDR2 LQKENI, per germline. This CDR3 spans 13 amino acids. The CDR3 protein is CASSSQEGREQFF. CDR3 bases: TGTGCCAGCTCCTCGCAGGAGGGCCGTGAGCAGTTCTTC. The whole variable domain, filled in from reference TRBV18 and TRBJ2-1, reads NAGVMQNPRHLVRRRGQEARLRCSPMKGHSHVYWYRQLPEEGLKFMVYLQKENIIDESGMPKERFSAEFPKEGPSILRIQQVVRGDSAAYFCASSSQEGREQFFGPGTRLTVL.

In its sample, this clonotype was seen once. The genes are TRBV2 and TRBJ2-5, with 9 bases matching TRBD2. Germline V CDR1 and CDR2: SNHLY, FYNNEI. Trimming cost V 9 bases and J 4 bases; bases outside gene matches: 0. The CDR3 spans 11 residues. As DNA, the CDR3 is TGTGCCAGACTAGCGGGAGAGACCCAGTACTTC. It is translated as CARLAGETQYF.

V gene TRBV20-1 combines with J gene TRBJ2-5, with 8 bases identical to TRBD2. The trim removed 6 bases at V and 2 bases at J, leaving 11 bases unmatched. The CDR3 is 15 residues long. CDR1 is DFQATT, CDR2 SNEGSKA, per germline (reference sequence). Written as DNA, the CDR3 is TGCAGTGCCGCTATTCCGAGCGGGGGACAAGAGACCCAGTACTTC. Translation: CSAAIPSGGQETQYF.

This sequence joins TRBV29-1 and TRBJ2-2; D not certain. The CDR3 has 12 residues. Germline assignment: CDR1 SQVTM and CDR2 ANQGSEA. V was pared by 5 bases and J by 6 bases, with 10 bases between. Here the CDR3 reads CSVSSGSGELFF. The CDR3 DNA is TGCAGCGTTTCCAGTGGTTCCGGGGAGCTGTTTTTT.

V gene TRBV5-1 combines with J gene TRBJ1-1; D may be TRBD1 (6 bases). Germline V gene lookup returns CDR1 SGHRS and CDR2 YFSETQ. The CDR3 is made up of 15 amino acids. V was clipped by 6 bases and J by 1 base, with 16 bases between them. CDR3 in amino acids: CASTPGDGKNTEAFF. CDR3 in DNA: TGCGCCAGCACTCCAGGGGACGGTAAGAACACTGAAGCTTTCTTT.

V usage is TRBV30 and J usage is TRBJ2-6; 7 bases fit TRBD1. CDR1 is GTSNPN, CDR2 SVGIG, per germline (reference sequence). The CDR3 is 16 amino acids. V lost 2 bases to trimming and J lost 2 bases; unmatched junction nucleotides: 6. The DNA of the CDR3 is TGTGCCTGGAGTCTTGGACAGGCAGCTGGGGCCAACGTCCTGACTTTC. Amino acid sequence: CAWSLGQAAGANVLTF.

The gene calls are TRBV5-6 and TRBJ2-3, with D unresolved. V was pared by 0 bases and J by 6 bases, with 8 bases between. This CDR3 region has 13 residues. Germline values: CDR1 SGHDT, CDR2 YYEEEE. CDR3 amino acids: CASSLDRLDTQYF. CDR3 DNA sequence: TGTGCCAGCAGCTTGGATCGCCTTGATACGCAGTATTTT.

The chain is built from TRBV9 and TRBJ1-1; 7 bases line up with TRBD1. The CDR3 extends over 13 amino acids. J gave up 4 bases and V 3 bases, and 3 bases lay outside the gene matches. Looked up from germline, CDR1 is SGDLS and CDR2 is YYNGEE. The chain's CDR3 is CASSAQGSTEAFF. Written as DNA, the CDR3 is TGTGCCAGCAGCGCACAGGGGAGCACTGAAGCTTTCTTT. The variable domain in full, with the rest retrieved from reference TRBV9 and TRBJ1-1, is DSGVTQTPKHLITATGQRVTLRCSPRSGDLSVYWYQQSLDQGLQFLIQYYNGEERAKGNILERFSAQQFPDLHSELNLSSLELGDSALYFCASSAQGSTEAFFGQGTRLTVV.

This rearrangement joins TRBV4-3 to TRBJ2-7; D is undetermined. In germline, CDR1 is LGHNA, CDR2 YSLEER. The CDR3 has 13 residues. The V end lost 1 base, the J end lost 6 bases, and 10 bases lay between the germline ends. This CDR3 reads CASSQGPNAEQYF. The CDR3 DNA is TGCGCCAGCAGCCAAGGGCCAAACGCCGAGCAGTACTTC.

V is TRBV27 and J is TRBJ2-4, with D possibly called TRBD1 or TRBD2 (5 bases each). Trimming took 2 bases from V and 7 from J, leaving 9 bases between them. Germline CDR1 reads MNHEY; CDR2 reads SMNVEV (reference sequence). The CDR3 is 13 amino acids. CDR3 coding DNA: TGTGCCAGCAGTTTAGGGGACGAGAACATTCAGTACTTC. Translating it yields CASSLGDENIQYF.

The V and J genes are TRBV28 and TRBJ2-3; 11 bases are a match to TRBD2. The CDR3 runs to 15 residues. Germline CDR1 and CDR2: MDHEN and SYDVKM. After removal of 4 bases from V and 4 bases from J, the junction contained 4 bases not matched to a gene. The CDR3 nucleotides are TGTGCCAGCAGTTCAATAGCGGGAGGGGCAGATACGCAGTATTTT. This encodes CASSSIAGGADTQYF.

The J gene is TRBJ2-7, the V gene TRBV12-3 or TRBV12-4; TRBD1 is a possible D gene (6 bases). V was cut by 4 bases and J by 0 bases, with 7 bases left in between. The CDR3 has 13 residues. The CDR3 region is CASSWTVSYEQYF. CDR3 coding DNA: TGTGCCAGCAGTTGGACAGTCTCCTACGAGCAGTACTTC.

This clonotype was seen once. This chain uses TRBV28 with TRBJ2-7; D not certain. The ends were cut back, 7 bases at V and 2 bases at J, with 6 bases in the middle. Per the germline V gene, CDR1 is MDHEN and CDR2 is SYDVKM. This CDR3 is 11 amino acids long. The CDR3 spells CASTSPYEQYF. CDR3 in DNA: TGTGCCAGCACATCCCCCTACGAGCAGTACTTC.